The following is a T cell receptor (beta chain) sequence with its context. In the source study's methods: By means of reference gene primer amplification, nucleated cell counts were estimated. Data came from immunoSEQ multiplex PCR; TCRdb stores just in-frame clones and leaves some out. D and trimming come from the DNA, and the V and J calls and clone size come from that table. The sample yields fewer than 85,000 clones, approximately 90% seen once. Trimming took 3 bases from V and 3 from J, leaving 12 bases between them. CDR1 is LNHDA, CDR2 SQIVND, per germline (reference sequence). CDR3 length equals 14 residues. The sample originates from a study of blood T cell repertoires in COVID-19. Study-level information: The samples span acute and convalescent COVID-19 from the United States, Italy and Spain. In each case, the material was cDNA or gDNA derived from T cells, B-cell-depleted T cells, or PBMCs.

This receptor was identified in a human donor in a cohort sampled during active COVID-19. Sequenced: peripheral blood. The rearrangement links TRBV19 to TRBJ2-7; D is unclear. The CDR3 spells CASSMAVAGYEQYF. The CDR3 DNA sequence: TGTGCCAGTAGTATGGCAGTAGCTGGCTACGAGCAGTACTTC.